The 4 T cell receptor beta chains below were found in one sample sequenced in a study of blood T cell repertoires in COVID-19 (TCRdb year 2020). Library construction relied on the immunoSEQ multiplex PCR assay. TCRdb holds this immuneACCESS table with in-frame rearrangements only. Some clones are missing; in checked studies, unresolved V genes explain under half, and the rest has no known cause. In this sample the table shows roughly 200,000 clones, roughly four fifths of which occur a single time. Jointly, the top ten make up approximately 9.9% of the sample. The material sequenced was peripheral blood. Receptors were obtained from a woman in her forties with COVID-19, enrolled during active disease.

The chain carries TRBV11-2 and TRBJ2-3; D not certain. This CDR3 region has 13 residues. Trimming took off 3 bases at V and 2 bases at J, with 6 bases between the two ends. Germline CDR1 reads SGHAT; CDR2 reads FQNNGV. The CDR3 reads CASSFLNTDTQYF. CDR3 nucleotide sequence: TGTGCCAGCAGCTTTTTAAACACAGATACGCAGTATTTT.

DNA of the CDR3: TGTGCCAGCAACCCGAGGATCACAGATACGCAGTATTTT. Protein product: CASNPRITDTQYF. The genes are TRBV2 and TRBJ2-3, with unresolved D. This CDR3 contains 13 residues. Germline V lookup: CDR1 SNHLY, CDR2 FYNNEI. Trimming left V 7 bases short and J 2 bases short, with 10 bases between.

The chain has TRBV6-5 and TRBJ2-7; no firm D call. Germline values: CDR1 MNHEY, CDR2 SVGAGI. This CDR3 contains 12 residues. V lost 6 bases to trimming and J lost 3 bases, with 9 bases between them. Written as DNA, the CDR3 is TGTGCCAGCAGAGCCGTAATCTACGAGCAGTACTTC. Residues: CASRAVIYEQYF.

This CDR3 reads CASSHTWTGGSADTQYF. The CDR3 DNA reads TGCGCCAGCAGCCACACCTGGACAGGGGGTTCCGCAGATACGCAGTATTTT. The rearrangement uses TRBV4-1 and TRBJ2-3; 10 nucleotides agree with TRBD1. The germline gives CDR1 MGHRA, CDR2 YSYEKL. The CDR3 is made up of 17 amino acids. With V trimmed by 3 bases and J by 4 bases, 10 bases remained unmatched.